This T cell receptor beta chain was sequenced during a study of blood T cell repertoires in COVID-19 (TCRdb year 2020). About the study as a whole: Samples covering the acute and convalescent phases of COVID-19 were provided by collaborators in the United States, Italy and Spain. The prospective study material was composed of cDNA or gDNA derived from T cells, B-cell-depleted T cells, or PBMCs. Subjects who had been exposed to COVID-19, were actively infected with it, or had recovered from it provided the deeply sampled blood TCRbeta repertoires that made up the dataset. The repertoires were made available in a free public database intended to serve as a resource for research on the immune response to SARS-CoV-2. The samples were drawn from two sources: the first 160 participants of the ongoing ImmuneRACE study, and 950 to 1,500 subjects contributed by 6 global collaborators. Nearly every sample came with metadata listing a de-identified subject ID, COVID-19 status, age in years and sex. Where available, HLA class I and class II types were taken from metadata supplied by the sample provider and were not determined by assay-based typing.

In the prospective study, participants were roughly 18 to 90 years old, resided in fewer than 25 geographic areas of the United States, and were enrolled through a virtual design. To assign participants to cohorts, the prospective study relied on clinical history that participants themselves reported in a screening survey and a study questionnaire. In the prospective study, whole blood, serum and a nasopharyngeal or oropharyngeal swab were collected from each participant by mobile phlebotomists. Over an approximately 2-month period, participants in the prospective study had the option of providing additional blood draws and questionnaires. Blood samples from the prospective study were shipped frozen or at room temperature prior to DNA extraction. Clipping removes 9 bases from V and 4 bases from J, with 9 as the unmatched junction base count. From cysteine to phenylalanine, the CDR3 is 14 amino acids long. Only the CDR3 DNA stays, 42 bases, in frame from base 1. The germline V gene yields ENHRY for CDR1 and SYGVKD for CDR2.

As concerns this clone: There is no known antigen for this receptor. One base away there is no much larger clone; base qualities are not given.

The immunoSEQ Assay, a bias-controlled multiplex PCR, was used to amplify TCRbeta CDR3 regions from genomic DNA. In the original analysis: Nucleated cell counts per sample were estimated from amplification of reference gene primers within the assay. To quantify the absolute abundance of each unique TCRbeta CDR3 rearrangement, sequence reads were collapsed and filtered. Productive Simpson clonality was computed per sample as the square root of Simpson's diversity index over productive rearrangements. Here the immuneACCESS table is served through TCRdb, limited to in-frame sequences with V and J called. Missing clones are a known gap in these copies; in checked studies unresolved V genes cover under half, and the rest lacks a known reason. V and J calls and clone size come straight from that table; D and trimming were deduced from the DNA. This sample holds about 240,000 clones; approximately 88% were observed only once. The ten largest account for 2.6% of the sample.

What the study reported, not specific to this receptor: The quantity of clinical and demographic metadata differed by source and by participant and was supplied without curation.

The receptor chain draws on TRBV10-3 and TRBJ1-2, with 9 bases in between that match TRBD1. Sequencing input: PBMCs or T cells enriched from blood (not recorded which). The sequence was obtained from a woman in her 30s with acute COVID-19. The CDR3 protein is CAIGTGTTTYGYTF. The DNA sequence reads TGTGCCATAGGGACAGGGACCACCACCTATGGCTACACCTTC.